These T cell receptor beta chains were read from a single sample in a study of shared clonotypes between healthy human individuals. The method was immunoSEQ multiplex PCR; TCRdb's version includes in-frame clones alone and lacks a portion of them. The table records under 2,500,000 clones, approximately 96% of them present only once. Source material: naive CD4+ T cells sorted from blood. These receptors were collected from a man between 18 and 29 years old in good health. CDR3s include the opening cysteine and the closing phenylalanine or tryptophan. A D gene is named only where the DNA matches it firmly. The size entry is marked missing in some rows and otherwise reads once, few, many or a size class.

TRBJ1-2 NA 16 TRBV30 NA CACAKSSTGVRYGYTF TGTGCCTGCGCTAAAAGCTCGACAGGAGTTCGCTATGGCTACACCTTC
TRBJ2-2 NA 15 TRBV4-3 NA CASSQGSVVTGELFF TGCGCCAGCAGCCAAGGGTCTGTGGTCACCGGGGAGCTGTTTTTT
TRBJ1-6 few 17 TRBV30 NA CAWTLLAGARGNSPLHF TGTGCCTGGACCTTGCTAGCCGGGGCTAGGGGTAATTCACCCCTCCACTTT
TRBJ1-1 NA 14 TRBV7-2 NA CASSLYGANTEAFF TGTGCCAGCAGCTTATACGGGGCTAACACTGAAGCTTTCTTT
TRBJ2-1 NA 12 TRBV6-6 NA CASSGVRNEQFF TGTGCCAGCAGCGGCGTTCGGAATGAGCAGTTCTTC
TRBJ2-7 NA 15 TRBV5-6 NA CASSLISAATYEQYF TGTGCCAGCAGCTTGATTTCGGCAGCAACCTACGAGCAGTACTTC
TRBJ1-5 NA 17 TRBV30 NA CAWSVREGAYSNQPQHF TGTGCCTGGAGTGTCCGAGAAGGGGCATATAGCAATCAGCCCCAGCATTTT
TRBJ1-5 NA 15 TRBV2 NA CASSVRGVESQPQHF TGTGCCAGCAGTGTACGGGGGGTGGAGAGTCAGCCCCAGCATTTT
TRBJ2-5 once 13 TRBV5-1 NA CASTTRDRETQYF TGCGCCAGCACGACGAGGGATAGGGAGACCCAGTACTTC
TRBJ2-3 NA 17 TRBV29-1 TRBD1 CSVVPSPGTGRTDTQYF TGCAGCGTTGTACCGTCTCCCGGGACAGGGCGCACAGATACGCAGTATTTT
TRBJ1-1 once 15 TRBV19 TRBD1 CASSRQGTSNTEAFF TGTGCCAGTAGCAGACAGGGGACTTCGAACACTGAAGCTTTCTTT
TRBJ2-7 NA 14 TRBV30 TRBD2 CAFRTSGSNYEQYF TGTGCCTTCCGGACTAGCGGGAGTAACTACGAGCAGTACTTC
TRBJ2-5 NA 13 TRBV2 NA CASSGRIQETQYF TGTGCCAGCAGTGGAAGGATCCAAGAGACCCAGTACTTC
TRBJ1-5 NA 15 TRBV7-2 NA CASTTGGRMDQPQHF TGTGCCAGCACCACCGGGGGGCGGATGGATCAGCCCCAGCATTTT
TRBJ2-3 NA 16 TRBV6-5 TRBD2 CASSYSGGRAGDTQYF TGTGCCAGCAGTTACTCTGGCGGGAGGGCCGGAGATACGCAGTATTTT
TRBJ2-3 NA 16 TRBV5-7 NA CASSYDLLGGTDTQYF TGTGCCAGCAGTTATGATTTGCTAGGGGGCACAGATACGCAGTATTTT
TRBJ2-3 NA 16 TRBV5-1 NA CASSLEWAGSTDTQYF TGCGCCAGCAGCTTGGAATGGGCAGGGAGCACAGATACGCAGTATTTT